The next 2 T cell receptor beta chains were all read from a single sample in a study of Graves' ophthalmopathy and Graves' hyperthyroidism. For repertoire sequencing, the TCR beta CDR3 regions were amplified from RNA transcripts. HTBI-primed RT-PCR formed the first round, and a multiplex PCR formed the second. TCRdb reprocessed the multiplex PCR reads via MiXCR and lists one record per CDR3 protein. This table has over a million distinct CDR3 sequences, about 38% appearing once. Material for sequencing was peripheral blood or thyroid tissue (not recorded which). The receptors come from an adult man with Graves' hyperthyroidism.

The gene calls are TRBV15 and TRBJ2-3, with D perhaps matching TRBD1 or TRBD2 (5 bases each). The CDR3 runs to 16 residues. V was pared by 0 bases and J by 2 bases, with 12 bases between. Germline V lookup: CDR1 LNHNV, CDR2 YYDKDF (reference sequence). In nucleotides, the CDR3 is TGTGCCACCAGCAGAGAGGGGACGCGCCTCACAGATACGCAGTATTTT. Protein product: CATSREGTRLTDTQYF.

The genes are TRBV29-1 and TRBJ1-1; no definite D call. Trimming stripped 2 bases from V and 8 bases from J, with 9 bases between. This CDR3 contains 11 residues. Per the germline V gene, CDR1 is SQVTM and CDR2 is ANQGSEA. CDR3 protein: CSVERTSEAFF. The CDR3 nucleotides read TGCAGCGTTGAAAGGACGTCCGAAGCTTTCTTT.